This T cell receptor beta chain was retrieved from a study of T cells in Graves' hyperthyroidism and ophthalmopathy. General observations from the study: Most clonotypes expanded in thyroid above 0.001 were likewise present in blood.

The CDR3 has 16 residues. Germline loops: CDR1 SGHDT, CDR2 YYEEEE. V shed 2 bases and J shed 1 base, with 15 bases lying between them. This clonotype was detected a few times. Its antigen is currently unknown. Stable disease denoted Graves' hyperthyroidism without ophthalmopathy progression within 18 months. The PBMCs studied were ones that came from about 9.9 ml fresh peripheral blood. TCR beta CDR3 regions were amplified from RNA. HTBI primers were used for first-round RT-PCR of the TCR CDR3. MiXCR, run by TCRdb on the multiplex PCR reads, gives a single entry per CDR3 protein. The sample lists around 190,000 distinct CDR3 sequences, less than 20% occurring once.

The receptor was derived from a woman between 50 and 59 years old with Graves' hyperthyroidism. The specimen was blood. This chain uses TRBV5-6 with TRBJ1-1; TRBD1 is a possible D gene (5 bases). Written as DNA, the CDR3 is TGTGCCAGCAGCTTCGGTGGGGGTTCCCGGAACACTGAAGCTTTCTTT. Protein sequence: CASSFGGGSRNTEAFF.